This TCR beta chain came from a study of OX40 agonist ivuxolimab in advanced cancers. CDR1 and CDR2 from the germline V gene are SGHTA and FQGNSA. Trimming removed 6 bases at V and 4 bases at J, with 15 bases between. This CDR3 region has 15 residues. Sequencing was performed with immunoSEQ multiplex PCR; in TCRdb, only in-frame clones are kept and a portion is missing. The sample has about 92,000 clones; 90% to 95% are singletons. This receptor was taken from an adult with an advanced solid tumor such as melanoma, head and neck, liver or kidney cancer. The rearrangement links TRBV7-2 to TRBJ2-2; possibly TRBD2 for D (7 bases). The sequencing here drew on CD4+ or CD8+ T cells sorted from blood, taken in a trial of the OX40 agonist ivuxolimab. The CDR3 protein is CASRGQRGGTGELFF. The DNA for the CDR3 is TGTGCCAGCAGGGGCCAGAGGGGGGGCACCGGGGAGCTGTTTTTT.